Listed below are T cell receptor beta chains from one sample, sequenced in a study of T cells after yellow fever vaccination. Each CDR3 protein is one row after TCRdb ran MiXCR on the 5' RACE reads. The profile shows approximately 550,000 distinct CDR3 sequences, 15% to 20% of them singletons. The sample was PBMCs, taken 15 days after the yellow fever booster vaccination. The source is a man aged 30 to 45 who received the YFV17D yellow fever vaccine. Both conserved end residues are part of each CDR3. Each record gives: V gene, J gene, clone size, D gene, CDR3 DNA, CDR3 protein. A D gene is named only where the DNA matches it firmly. Size is omitted from some rows. Given values are once, few, many or a class for expanded clones.

V gene: TRBV7-2
J gene: TRBJ2-3
clone size: .
D gene: .
CDR3 DNA: TGTGCCAGCAGCTTCCCAGAGGGTCCGGGCACAGATACGCAGTATTTT
CDR3 protein: CASSFPEGPGTDTQYF

V gene: TRBV19
J gene: TRBJ1-5
clone size: few
D gene: .
CDR3 DNA: TGTGCCAGTAGTAGAGGGGTGTATAGCAATCAGCCCCAGCATTTT
CDR3 protein: CASSRGVYSNQPQHF

V gene: TRBV11-2
J gene: TRBJ2-2
clone size: .
D gene: .
CDR3 DNA: TGTGCCAGCAGCCGCAGCGGGAACTTAGGGGGGACCGGGGAGCTGTTTTTT
CDR3 protein: CASSRSGNLGGTGELFF

V gene: TRBV7-9
J gene: TRBJ2-1
clone size: .
D gene: .
CDR3 DNA: TGTGCCAGCAGCTTGCAGGAGCAGTTCTTC
CDR3 protein: CASSLQEQFF

V gene: TRBV6-2/TRBV6-3
J gene: TRBJ2-1
clone size: .
D gene: TRBD1
CDR3 DNA: TGTGCCAGCCGGACAGGGGGCAACAATGAGCAGTTCTTC
CDR3 protein: CASRTGGNNEQFF

V gene: TRBV5-1
J gene: TRBJ2-1
clone size: .
D gene: .
CDR3 DNA: TGCGCCAGCAGCTTCTTAGCGCCATCGGGCAATGAGCAGTTCTTC
CDR3 protein: CASSFLAPSGNEQFF

V gene: TRBV7-2
J gene: TRBJ2-1
clone size: few
D gene: TRBD2
CDR3 DNA: TGTGCCAGCAGCTTAATGGGACTAGCTCCCAATGAGCAGTTCTTC
CDR3 protein: CASSLMGLAPNEQFF

V gene: TRBV28
J gene: TRBJ2-3
clone size: .
D gene: TRBD1
CDR3 DNA: TGTGCCAGCATGGACAGGGGCTATTTGGATACGCAGTATTTT
CDR3 protein: CASMDRGYLDTQYF

V gene: TRBV11-3
J gene: TRBJ2-3
clone size: .
D gene: .
CDR3 DNA: TGTGCCAGCAGCAATAGGGGCCGCGGCACAGATACGCAGTATTTT
CDR3 protein: CASSNRGRGTDTQYF

V gene: TRBV6-1
J gene: TRBJ2-7
clone size: few
D gene: .
CDR3 DNA: TGTGCCAGCAGTGAAGCTTACTTC
CDR3 protein: CASSEAYF

V gene: TRBV5-1
J gene: TRBJ2-5
clone size: .
D gene: TRBD1
CDR3 DNA: TGCGCCAGCAGTTACCGGACAGGACGGTTGGAGACCCAGTACTTC
CDR3 protein: CASSYRTGRLETQYF

V gene: TRBV28
J gene: TRBJ2-5
clone size: .
D gene: .
CDR3 DNA: TGTGCCAGCAGTTTCCTTTCGGCGGGGCAAGAGACCCAGTACTTC
CDR3 protein: CASSFLSAGQETQYF

V gene: TRBV27
J gene: TRBJ2-7
clone size: .
D gene: TRBD2
CDR3 DNA: TGTGCCAGCAGTTTCACTAGCGGTTCGAAGCAGTACTTC
CDR3 protein: CASSFTSGSKQYF

V gene: TRBV20-1
J gene: TRBJ2-7
clone size: many
D gene: .
CDR3 DNA: TGCAGTGCTAGTGGGTGGCCGGGGGAGCAGTACTTC
CDR3 protein: CSASGWPGEQYF

V gene: TRBV12-3/TRBV12-4
J gene: TRBJ2-4
clone size: .
D gene: .
CDR3 DNA: TGTGCCAGCAGGAATAGTAGCGGAGGGATACGTATAGCCAAAAACATTCAGTACTTC
CDR3 protein: CASRNSSGGIRIAKNIQYF

V gene: TRBV5-4
J gene: TRBJ2-3
clone size: few
D gene: .
CDR3 DNA: TGTGCCAGCAGCCCGGGGTACACAGATACGCAGTATTTT
CDR3 protein: CASSPGYTDTQYF

V gene: TRBV7-9
J gene: TRBJ2-1
clone size: .
D gene: TRBD2
CDR3 DNA: TGTGCCAGCAGCTTCAAGGGGGCTAGCGGGACGAATGAGCAGTTCTTC
CDR3 protein: CASSFKGASGTNEQFF

V gene: TRBV29-1
J gene: TRBJ2-5
clone size: .
D gene: .
CDR3 DNA: TGCACCTGCGGCATGCGGGAGACCCAGTACTTC
CDR3 protein: CTCGMRETQYF

V gene: TRBV15
J gene: TRBJ2-1
clone size: few
D gene: .
CDR3 DNA: TGTGCCACCAGCCCGGGATACTCCTACAATGAGCAGTTCTTC
CDR3 protein: CATSPGYSYNEQFF

V gene: TRBV10-3
J gene: TRBJ1-5
clone size: .
D gene: TRBD1
CDR3 DNA: TGTGCCGCGTCGACAGGGCGTGCTCAGCCCCAGCATTTT
CDR3 protein: CAASTGRAQPQHF

V gene: TRBV6-2/TRBV6-3
J gene: TRBJ2-7
clone size: .
D gene: TRBD2
CDR3 DNA: TGTGCCAGCAGTTTAACTAGCGGGATCACCTACGAGCAGTACTTC
CDR3 protein: CASSLTSGITYEQYF

V gene: TRBV6-1
J gene: TRBJ2-7
clone size: few
D gene: TRBD1
CDR3 DNA: TGTGCCAGCAGTGGCTCGGACAGGGGGGACGAGCAGTACTTC
CDR3 protein: CASSGSDRGDEQYF

V gene: TRBV11-2
J gene: TRBJ1-4
clone size: few
D gene: TRBD1
CDR3 DNA: TGTGCCAGCAGCCGGACAGGGACTAATGAAAAACTGTTTTTT
CDR3 protein: CASSRTGTNEKLFF

V gene: TRBV5-1
J gene: TRBJ2-7
clone size: few
D gene: .
CDR3 DNA: TGCGCCAGCAGCAAGAATACAGGGTACGAGCAGTACTTC
CDR3 protein: CASSKNTGYEQYF

V gene: TRBV12-3/TRBV12-4
J gene: TRBJ1-2
clone size: few
D gene: .
CDR3 DNA: TGTGCCAGCTCCTTATTAGAGGGAATAGGTGGCTACACCTTC
CDR3 protein: CASSLLEGIGGYTF

V gene: TRBV5-1
J gene: TRBJ1-6
clone size: .
D gene: .
CDR3 DNA: TGCGCCAGCAGCCAATACCCCGACAGGAGAGGTTCACCCCTCCACTTT
CDR3 protein: CASSQYPDRRGSPLHF

V gene: TRBV7-2
J gene: TRBJ2-2
clone size: few
D gene: .
CDR3 DNA: TGTGCCAGCAGCGCTACCCTGGGGGTGTGGGGCACCGGGGAGCTGTTTTTT
CDR3 protein: CASSATLGVWGTGELFF

V gene: TRBV7-7
J gene: TRBJ2-5
clone size: .
D gene: TRBD2
CDR3 DNA: TGTGCCAGCAGCCTGAAGTGGACTAGCGGGAGTGTAGAGCAAGAGACCCAGTACTTC
CDR3 protein: CASSLKWTSGSVEQETQYF

V gene: TRBV5-6
J gene: TRBJ2-1
clone size: few
D gene: TRBD2
CDR3 DNA: TGTGCCAGCAGCTTGATGTTGGTAGCGGGTCACAATGAGCAGTTCTTC
CDR3 protein: CASSLMLVAGHNEQFF

V gene: TRBV18
J gene: TRBJ2-7
clone size: few
D gene: .
CDR3 DNA: TGTGCCAGCTCACCGCCGGGACCGCTTTACGAGCAGTACTTC
CDR3 protein: CASSPPGPLYEQYF

V gene: TRBV7-3
J gene: TRBJ2-1
clone size: few
D gene: TRBD2
CDR3 DNA: TGTGCCAGCAGCTTAAGTCGGGCGGGAGGGTACTACAATGAGCAGTTCTTC
CDR3 protein: CASSLSRAGGYYNEQFF

V gene: TRBV7-9
J gene: TRBJ1-2
clone size: .
D gene: .
CDR3 DNA: TGTGCCAGCAGCTTAGGCGGGCCGTTTGACAACTATGGCTACACCTTC
CDR3 protein: CASSLGGPFDNYGYTF

V gene: TRBV20-1
J gene: TRBJ2-3
clone size: .
D gene: TRBD2
CDR3 DNA: TGCAGTGCTAGAGGTGGGACTAGCGGAGCAGATACGCAGTATTTT
CDR3 protein: CSARGGTSGADTQYF